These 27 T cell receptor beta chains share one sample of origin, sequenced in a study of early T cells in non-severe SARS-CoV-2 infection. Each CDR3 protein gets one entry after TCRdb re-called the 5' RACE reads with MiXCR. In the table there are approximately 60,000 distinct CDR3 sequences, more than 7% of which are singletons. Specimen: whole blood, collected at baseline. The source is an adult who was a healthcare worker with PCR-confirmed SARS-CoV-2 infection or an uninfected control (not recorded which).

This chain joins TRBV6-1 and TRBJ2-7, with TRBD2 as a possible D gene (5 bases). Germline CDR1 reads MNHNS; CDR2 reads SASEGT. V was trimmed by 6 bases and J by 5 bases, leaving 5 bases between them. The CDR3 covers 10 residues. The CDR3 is CASRRDEQYF. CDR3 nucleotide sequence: TGTGCCAGCAGGAGGGACGAGCAGTACTTC.

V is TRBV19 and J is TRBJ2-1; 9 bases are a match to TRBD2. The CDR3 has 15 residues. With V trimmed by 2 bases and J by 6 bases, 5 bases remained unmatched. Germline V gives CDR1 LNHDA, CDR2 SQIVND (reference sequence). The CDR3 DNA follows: TGTGCCAGTAGTATACGACTAGCGGACCGCAATGAGCAGTTCTTC. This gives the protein CASSIRLADRNEQFF.

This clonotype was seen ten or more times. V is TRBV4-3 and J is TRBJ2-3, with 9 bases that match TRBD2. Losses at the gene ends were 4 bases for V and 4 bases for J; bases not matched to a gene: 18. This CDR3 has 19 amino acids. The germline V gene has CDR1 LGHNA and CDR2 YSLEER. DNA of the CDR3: TGCGCCAGCAGCCTAAAGATAGGACCTAGCGGGATCTTAGCAGATACGCAGTATTTT. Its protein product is CASSLKIGPSGILADTQYF.

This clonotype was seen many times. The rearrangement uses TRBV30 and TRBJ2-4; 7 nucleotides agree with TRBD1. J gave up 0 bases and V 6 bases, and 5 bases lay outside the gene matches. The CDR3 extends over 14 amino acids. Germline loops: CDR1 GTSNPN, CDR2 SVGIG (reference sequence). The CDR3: CACVRTGAKNIQYF. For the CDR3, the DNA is TGTGCCTGCGTCCGGACAGGAGCCAAAAACATTCAGTACTTC.

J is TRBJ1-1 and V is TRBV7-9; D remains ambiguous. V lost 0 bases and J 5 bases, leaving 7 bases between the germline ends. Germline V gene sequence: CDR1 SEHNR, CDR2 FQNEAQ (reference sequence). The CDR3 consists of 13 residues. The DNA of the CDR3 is TGTGCCAGCAGCTTAGCGCAATCAACTGAAGCTTTCTTT. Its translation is CASSLAQSTEAFF.

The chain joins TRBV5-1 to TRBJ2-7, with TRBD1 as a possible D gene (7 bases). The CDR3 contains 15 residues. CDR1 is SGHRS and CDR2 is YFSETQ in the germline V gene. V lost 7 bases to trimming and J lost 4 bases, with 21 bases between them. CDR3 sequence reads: CASSEMEGAGYEQYF. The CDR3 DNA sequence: TGCGCCAGCTCCGAAATGGAGGGGGCTGGGTACGAGCAGTACTTC.

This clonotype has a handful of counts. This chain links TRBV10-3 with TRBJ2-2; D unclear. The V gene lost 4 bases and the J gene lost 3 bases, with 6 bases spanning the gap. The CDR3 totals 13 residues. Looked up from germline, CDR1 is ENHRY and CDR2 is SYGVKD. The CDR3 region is CAISGSHTGELFF. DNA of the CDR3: TGTGCCATCAGTGGAAGTCACACCGGGGAGCTGTTTTTT.

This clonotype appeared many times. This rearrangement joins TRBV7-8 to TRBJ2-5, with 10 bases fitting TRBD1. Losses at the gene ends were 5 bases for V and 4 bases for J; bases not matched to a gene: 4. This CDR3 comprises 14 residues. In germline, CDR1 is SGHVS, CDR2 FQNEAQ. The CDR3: CASSIGQGGETQYF. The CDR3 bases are TGTGCCAGCAGCATTGGACAGGGGGGAGAGACCCAGTACTTC.

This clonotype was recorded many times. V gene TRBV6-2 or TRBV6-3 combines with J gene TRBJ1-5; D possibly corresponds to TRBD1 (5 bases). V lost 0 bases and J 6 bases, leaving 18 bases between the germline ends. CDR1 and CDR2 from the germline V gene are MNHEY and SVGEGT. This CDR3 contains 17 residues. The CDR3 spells CASSYSREGLIGQPQHF. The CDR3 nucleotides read TGTGCCAGCAGTTACTCGAGGGAGGGGTTAATCGGTCAGCCCCAGCATTTT.

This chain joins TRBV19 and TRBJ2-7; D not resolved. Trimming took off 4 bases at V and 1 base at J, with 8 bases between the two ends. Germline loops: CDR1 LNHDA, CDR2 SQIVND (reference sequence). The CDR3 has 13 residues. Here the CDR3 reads CASSRAPSYEQYF. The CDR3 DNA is TGTGCCAGTAGTAGGGCTCCGTCCTACGAGCAGTACTTC.

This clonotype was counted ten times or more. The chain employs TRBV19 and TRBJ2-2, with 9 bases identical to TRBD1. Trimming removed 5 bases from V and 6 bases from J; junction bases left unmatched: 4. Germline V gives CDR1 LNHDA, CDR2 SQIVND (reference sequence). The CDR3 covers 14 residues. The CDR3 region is CASSVDRGAGELFF. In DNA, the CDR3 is TGTGCCAGTAGTGTGGACAGGGGCGCCGGGGAGCTGTTTTTT.

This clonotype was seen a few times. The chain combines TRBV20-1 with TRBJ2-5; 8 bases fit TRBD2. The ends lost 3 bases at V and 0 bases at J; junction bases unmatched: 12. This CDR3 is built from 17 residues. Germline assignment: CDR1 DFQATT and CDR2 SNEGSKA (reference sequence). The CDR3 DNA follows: TGCAGTGCTAGTTCATCTAGTACTAGCGGTTACCAAGAGACCCAGTACTTC. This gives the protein CSASSSSTSGYQETQYF.

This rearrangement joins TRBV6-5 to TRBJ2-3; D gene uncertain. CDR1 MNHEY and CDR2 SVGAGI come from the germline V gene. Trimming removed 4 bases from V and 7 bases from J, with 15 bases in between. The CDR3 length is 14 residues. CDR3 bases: TGTGCCAGCAGTTCCGCTTTTAGAGCATATACGCAGTATTTT. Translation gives CASSSAFRAYTQYF.

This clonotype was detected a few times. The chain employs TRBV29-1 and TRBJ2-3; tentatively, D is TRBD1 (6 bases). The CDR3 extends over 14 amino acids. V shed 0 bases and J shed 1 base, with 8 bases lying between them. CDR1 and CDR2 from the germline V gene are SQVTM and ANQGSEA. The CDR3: CSVEDRGGTDTQYF. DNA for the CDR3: TGCAGCGTTGAAGACAGGGGAGGCACAGATACGCAGTATTTT.

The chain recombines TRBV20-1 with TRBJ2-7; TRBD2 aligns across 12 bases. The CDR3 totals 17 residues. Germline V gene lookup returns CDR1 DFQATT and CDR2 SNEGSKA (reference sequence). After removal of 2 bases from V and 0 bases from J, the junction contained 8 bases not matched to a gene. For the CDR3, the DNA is TGCAGTGCTAGAAACATACTAGCGGGAGGTGCCTCCTACGAGCAGTACTTC. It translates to CSARNILAGGASYEQYF.

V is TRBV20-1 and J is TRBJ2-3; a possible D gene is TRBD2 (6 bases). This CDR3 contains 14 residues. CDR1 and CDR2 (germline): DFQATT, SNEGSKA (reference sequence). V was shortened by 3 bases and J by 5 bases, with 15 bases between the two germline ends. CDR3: CSASIAAPGDTQYF. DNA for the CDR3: TGCAGTGCTAGTATAGCGGCCCCCGGAGATACGCAGTATTTT.

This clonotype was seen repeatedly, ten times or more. CDR3 sequence: CSARAKPTGQGNQPQHF. The CDR3 nucleotides read TGCAGTGCTAGAGCCAAACCGACAGGACAGGGCAATCAGCCCCAGCATTTT. The chain joins TRBV20-1 to TRBJ1-5, with TRBD1 matching 7 bases. This CDR3 region has 17 residues. Per germline, CDR1 DFQATT and CDR2 SNEGSKA (reference sequence). V shed 1 base and J 2 bases; nucleotides not matched to a gene: 11.

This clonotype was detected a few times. This chain's CDR3 is CASSIGTVQETQYF. CDR3 bases: TGTGCCAGCAGCATCGGGACGGTGCAAGAGACCCAGTACTTC. This chain uses TRBV11-3 with TRBJ2-5, with D perhaps matching TRBD1 or TRBD2 (5 bases each). Germline assignment: CDR1 SGHNT and CDR2 YENEEA. V was trimmed by 5 bases and J by 2 bases, leaving 12 bases between them. This CDR3 region has 14 residues.

The chain's CDR3 is CASSLGGVSYEQYF. In nucleotides, the CDR3 is TGTGCCAGCAGCCTGGGGGGGGTCTCCTACGAGCAGTACTTC. The chain has TRBV5-4 and TRBJ2-7, with 7 bases identical to TRBD2. The V gene's germline CDR1 is SGHNT and CDR2 YYREEE (reference sequence). CDR3 length: 14 residues. V lost 4 bases to trimming and J lost 0 bases; unmatched junction nucleotides: 4.

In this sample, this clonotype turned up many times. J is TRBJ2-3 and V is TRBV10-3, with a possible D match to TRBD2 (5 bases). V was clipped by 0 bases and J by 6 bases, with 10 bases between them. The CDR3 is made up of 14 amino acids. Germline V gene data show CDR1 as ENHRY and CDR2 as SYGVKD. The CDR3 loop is CAISESEPGDTQYF. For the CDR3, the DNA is TGTGCCATCAGTGAGTCGGAGCCGGGGGATACGCAGTATTTT.

The CDR3 DNA follows: TGTGCCAGCAGCCAGGTTGACTACGAGCAGTACTTC. Protein: CASSQVDYEQYF. The chain uses TRBV3-2 and TRBJ2-7. TRBV3-2 is a pseudogene segment. This CDR3 is 12 amino acids long.

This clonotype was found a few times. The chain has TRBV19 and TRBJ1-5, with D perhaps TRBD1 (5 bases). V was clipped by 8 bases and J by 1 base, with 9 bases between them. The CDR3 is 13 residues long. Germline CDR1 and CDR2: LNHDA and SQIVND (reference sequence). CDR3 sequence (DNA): TGTGCCAGTGGGGACGTCAGCAATCAGCCCCAGCATTTT. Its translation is CASGDVSNQPQHF.

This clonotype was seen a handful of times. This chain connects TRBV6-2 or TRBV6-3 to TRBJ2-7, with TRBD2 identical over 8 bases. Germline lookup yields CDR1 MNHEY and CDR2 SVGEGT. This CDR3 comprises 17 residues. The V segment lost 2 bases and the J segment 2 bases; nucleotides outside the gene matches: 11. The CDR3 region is CASSYPERTSRPYEQYF. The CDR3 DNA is TGTGCCAGCAGTTACCCGGAAAGGACTAGCCGTCCCTACGAGCAGTACTTC.

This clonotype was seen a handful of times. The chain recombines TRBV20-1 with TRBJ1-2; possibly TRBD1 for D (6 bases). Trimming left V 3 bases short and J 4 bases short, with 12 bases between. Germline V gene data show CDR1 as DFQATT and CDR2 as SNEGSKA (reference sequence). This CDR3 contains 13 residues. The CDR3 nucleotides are TGCAGTGCTAGTGGGGGCCCCACCTATGGCTACACCTTC. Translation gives CSASGGPTYGYTF.

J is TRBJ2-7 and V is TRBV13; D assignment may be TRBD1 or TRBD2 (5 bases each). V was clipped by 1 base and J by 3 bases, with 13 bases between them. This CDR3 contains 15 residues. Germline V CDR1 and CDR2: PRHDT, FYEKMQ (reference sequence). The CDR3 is CASSLDGTASYEQYF. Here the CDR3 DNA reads TGTGCCAGCAGCTTAGATGGGACGGCGAGCTACGAGCAGTACTTC.

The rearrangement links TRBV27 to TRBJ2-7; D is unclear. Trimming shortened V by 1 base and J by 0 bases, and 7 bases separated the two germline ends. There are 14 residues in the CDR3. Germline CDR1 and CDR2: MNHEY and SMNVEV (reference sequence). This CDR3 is CASSLWVSSYEQYF. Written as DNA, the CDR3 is TGTGCCAGCAGTTTATGGGTTAGCTCCTACGAGCAGTACTTC.

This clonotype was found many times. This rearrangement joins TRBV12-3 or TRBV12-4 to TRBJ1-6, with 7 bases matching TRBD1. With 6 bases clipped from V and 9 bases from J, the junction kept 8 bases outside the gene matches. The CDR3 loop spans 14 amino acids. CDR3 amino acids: CASSPTDRPSPLHF. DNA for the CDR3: TGTGCCAGCAGCCCCACGGACAGGCCTTCACCCCTCCACTTT.